This passage covers 5 T cell receptor beta chains from one sample sequenced in a study of early T cells in non-severe SARS-CoV-2 infection. MiXCR, run by TCRdb on the 5' RACE reads, gives a single entry per CDR3 protein. The sample has roughly 41,000 distinct CDR3 sequences, 4.5% to 7% seen once. Sequencing was performed on whole blood. These receptors were taken from an adult who was a healthcare worker with PCR-confirmed SARS-CoV-2 infection or an uninfected control (not recorded which).

This clonotype occurred many times. The chain recombines TRBV9 with TRBJ2-1; maybe TRBD2 (5 bases). Germline V gene data show CDR1 as SGDLS and CDR2 as YYNGEE. The CDR3 is 13 amino acids. The V end was cut by 3 bases, the J end by 8 bases, with 12 bases between. In DNA, the CDR3 is TGTGCCAGCAGCGCACTAGGTGCCGATGAGCAGTTCTTC. Its protein product is CASSALGADEQFF.

This clonotype came up many times. J is TRBJ2-1 and V is TRBV18, with D uncertain. The germline CDR1 and CDR2 sequences are KGHSH and LQKENI. Trimming took 6 bases from V and 9 from J, leaving 15 bases between them. This CDR3 region has 13 residues. The CDR3 DNA reads TGTGCCAGCTCGTCCCCCCGACACCCTGAGCAGTTCTTC. This encodes CASSSPRHPEQFF.

Only a few counts were recorded for this clonotype. The chain joins TRBV12-3 or TRBV12-4 to TRBJ2-1, with TRBD2 matching 9 bases. This CDR3 is built from 14 residues. With V trimmed by 3 bases and J by 9 bases, 6 bases remained unmatched. In DNA, the CDR3 is TGTGCCAGCAGTTTTCTTTCTAGCGGGATTGAGCAGTTCTTC. Its translation: CASSFLSSGIEQFF.

This clonotype came up many times. CDR3 sequence: CSVVPDYNEQFF. The CDR3 DNA follows: TGCAGCGTTGTCCCTGATTACAATGAGCAGTTCTTC. The rearrangement joins TRBV29-1 to TRBJ2-1; D is unclear. The CDR3 runs to 12 residues. In germline, CDR1 is SQVTM, CDR2 ANQGSEA. V lost 4 bases and J 4 bases, leaving 8 bases between the germline ends.

The CDR3 sequence is CASRSAGDTQHF. CDR3 coding DNA: TGTGCCAGCAGGAGTGCGGGAGATACGCAGCATTTT. The genes are TRBV5-5 and TRBJ2-3, with unresolved D. The J call may be wrong; the DNA end is better matched by TRBJ1-5. Germline CDR1 reads SGHKS; CDR2 reads YYEKEE (reference sequence). The CDR3 runs to 12 residues.